This T cell receptor beta chain is from a study of shared clonotypes between healthy human individuals. Using immunoSEQ multiplex PCR, the repertoire was profiled, and TCRdb retains in-frame clones only, with some absent. The repertoire consists of 2 million or so clones, with approximately 94% occurring once and the leading ten covering about 1.1%. CD45RO-negative CD8 cells positively selected for CCR7 made up the naive population, which excluded terminally differentiated effector memory CD45RA+ cells. This clonotype was sampled from a man younger than 35 in good health. The specimen was naive CD8+ T cells sorted from blood.

The CDR3 sequence: CASLSGLGWDTQYF. CDR3 sequence (DNA): TGTGCCAGCTTGAGCGGTCTAGGCTGGGATACGCAGTATTTT. The chain is built from TRBV5-5 and TRBJ2-3, with D possibly being TRBD2 (5 bases). Germline CDR1 reads SGHKS; CDR2 reads YYEKEE (reference sequence). The V and J ends lost 7 bases and 6 bases respectively, with 18 bases between them. The CDR3 contains 14 residues.